Here is one TCR beta chain with its context. The antigen remains unidentified. The sample is drawn from a study of a mutant IDH1 vaccine in newly diagnosed glioma. Study context: Former treatment meant radiotherapy, temozolomide, or both; the majority had gotten both.

This sample's time point: week 35, safety follow-up. Doses of 300 ug of mutant IDH1 20-mer peptide were given with topical imiquimod. This CDR3 is built from 13 residues. The germline V and J ends were trimmed by 5 bases and 5 bases, with 13 bases remaining between them. In germline, CDR1 is LNHDA, CDR2 SQIVND (reference sequence). Libraries were prepared by immunoSEQ multiplex PCR; TCRdb keeps only in-frame clonotypes and omits some of them. The sample has roughly 68,000 clones, 74% seen once. Sample: PBMCs, taken from a glioma patient whose treatment included an IDH1 peptide vaccine. The receptor comes from a man between 45 and 60 years old with glioma. The chain recombines TRBV19 with TRBJ2-7; D is undetermined. The CDR3 DNA sequence: TGTGCCAGTAGTGCCCAGGCCGACCACGAGCAGTACTTC. Translation gives CASSAQADHEQYF.